Presented here are 21 T cell receptor beta chains from one specimen sequenced in a study of T cell repertoires in cytomegalovirus infection. MiXCR, applied by TCRdb to the reads, yields one record per CDR3 protein. Among some 280,000 distinct CDR3 sequences listed, roughly an eighth were seen once. The sample was PBMCs. Source of these receptors: a human donor in good health (CMV status not recorded). Some clones in this sample may be carry-over from other donors' samples.

In its sample, this clonotype was seen a few times. The chain joins TRBV25-1 to TRBJ1-1; D gene ambiguous. V was cut by 5 bases and J by 0 bases, with 13 bases left in between. CDR3 size: 15 residues. Per germline, CDR1 MGHDK and CDR2 SYGVNS. In DNA form, the CDR3 reads TGTGCCAGCAGTCTCGGTCACGTTATGAACACTGAAGCTTTCTTT. It encodes CASSLGHVMNTEAFF.

This clonotype has a handful of counts. The rearrangement uses TRBV7-9 and TRBJ2-1; D unresolved. V lost 5 bases, J lost 7 bases, and 18 bases lay in between. This CDR3 region has 15 residues. CDR1 is SEHNR and CDR2 is FQNEAQ in the germline V gene (reference sequence). The CDR3 sequence: CASSPKRRQSNEQFF. The CDR3 nucleotides read TGTGCCAGCAGCCCCAAAAGAAGGCAATCGAATGAGCAGTTCTTC.

This clonotype was counted at least ten times. The chain carries TRBV2 and TRBJ2-7, with D hard to call. There are 13 residues in the CDR3. Germline V gives CDR1 SNHLY, CDR2 FYNNEI. Trimming removed 7 bases from V and 0 bases from J, with 10 bases in between. This CDR3 reads CASMASSSYEQYF. The CDR3 coding sequence is TGTGCCAGCATGGCCAGCTCCTCCTACGAGCAGTACTTC.

This clonotype was detected a few times. The rearrangement uses TRBV5-1 and TRBJ2-7, with D perhaps TRBD1 (5 bases). This CDR3 has 19 residues. Trimming stripped 3 bases from V and 1 base from J, with 26 bases between. Germline V gene lookup returns CDR1 SGHRS and CDR2 YFSETQ. The chain's CDR3 is CASSSPTASYDRQSYEQYF. The DNA for the CDR3 is TGCGCCAGCAGCTCACCGACAGCCAGTTATGACCGACAATCCTACGAGCAGTACTTC. Variable domain in full (rest from reference TRBV5-1 and TRBJ2-7): KAGVTQTPRYLIKTRGQQVTLSCSPISGHRSVSWYQQTPGQGLQFLFEYFSETQRNKGNFPGRFSGRQFSNSRSEMNVSTLELGDSALYLCASSSPTASYDRQSYEQYFGPGTRLTVT.

This clonotype was detected only a few times. The rearrangement joins TRBV28 to TRBJ1-1; D not certain. The CDR3 is made up of 13 amino acids. Per germline, CDR1 MDHEN and CDR2 SYDVKM. Trimming took off 2 bases at V and 6 bases at J, with 10 bases between the two ends. CDR3 in DNA: TGTGCCAGCAGTTTACCGCCGAGAGCTGAAGCTTTCTTT. Its translation: CASSLPPRAEAFF.

In this sample, this clonotype turned up a few times. The V gene is TRBV4-3, the J gene TRBJ1-5; D gene unclear. The V end was cut by 2 bases, the J end by 3 bases, with 2 bases between. The germline V gene has CDR1 LGHNA and CDR2 YSLEER. The CDR3 totals 12 residues. This CDR3 reads CASSQNNQPQHF. As DNA, the CDR3 is TGCGCCAGCAGCCAAAACAATCAGCCCCAGCATTTT.

This clonotype appeared many times. V usage is TRBV7-2 and J usage is TRBJ2-1, with D perhaps matching TRBD2 (6 bases). CDR1 and CDR2 from the germline V gene are SGHTA and FQGNSA. This CDR3 is built from 16 residues. Trimming took off 3 bases at V and 5 bases at J, with 17 bases between the two ends. CDR3 region: CASSFAPGTLNNEQFF. The CDR3 region has the DNA TGTGCCAGCAGCTTTGCCCCCGGGACTCTAAACAATGAGCAGTTCTTC.

This clonotype was counted ten times or more. The chain joins TRBV7-2 to TRBJ2-7, with 11 positions matching TRBD1. This CDR3 contains 15 residues. The V and J ends lost 4 bases and 2 bases, in that order; junction bases with no gene match: 4. CDR1 SGHTA and CDR2 FQGNSA come from the germline V gene. CDR3 amino acids: CASSSRTGGPYEQYF. The CDR3 DNA reads as TGTGCCAGCAGCTCGAGGACAGGGGGCCCCTACGAGCAGTACTTC.

In its sample, this clonotype was seen many times. The genes are TRBV11-2 and TRBJ1-4; no clear D. In germline, CDR1 is SGHAT, CDR2 FQNNGV. The V end lost 0 bases, the J end lost 4 bases, and 9 bases lay between the germline ends. The CDR3 runs 15 residues. The CDR3 reads CASSLDLGLNEKLFF. DNA for the CDR3: TGTGCCAGCAGCTTAGATCTGGGCCTTAATGAAAAACTGTTTTTT.

In this sample, this clonotype turned up many times. V is TRBV7-3 and J is TRBJ2-3; 7 bases are shared with TRBD1. Unmatched junction bases numbered 5, after V lost 5 bases and J lost 0 bases. Germline V gene data show CDR1 as SGHTA and CDR2 as FQGTGA. The CDR3 loop spans 15 amino acids. CDR3 nucleotides: TGTGCCAGCAGCCCCGGGACAGCTAGCACAGATACGCAGTATTTT. Residues: CASSPGTASTDTQYF.

This clonotype has at least ten counts. The rearrangement joins TRBV7-8 to TRBJ1-2; 7 nucleotides align to TRBD1. Germline CDR1 is SGHVS and CDR2 is FQNEAQ. This CDR3 contains 14 residues. J was trimmed by 8 bases and V by 0 bases; bases with no gene match: 6. The CDR3 sequence: CASSLARGGGGYTF. The CDR3 nucleotides read TGTGCCAGCAGCTTAGCGCGGGGAGGGGGCGGCTACACCTTC.

This clonotype was counted once. This chain uses TRBV9 with TRBJ2-1; the match to TRBD2 covers 7 bases. The germline V gene has CDR1 SGDLS and CDR2 YYNGEE. This CDR3 has 16 amino acids. Trimming at V came to 0 bases and at J to 4 bases, leaving 7 bases not matched to a gene. The CDR3, as DNA: TGTGCCAGCAGCGTAGGGAGTCTAGCGGAATACAATGAGCAGTTCTTC. Its protein product is CASSVGSLAEYNEQFF.

At least ten counts were recorded for this clonotype. This chain links TRBV5-5 with TRBJ1-2; D is unclear. CDR1 and CDR2 (germline): SGHKS, YYEKEE (reference sequence). The CDR3 runs to 13 residues. V lost 4 bases to trimming and J lost 0 bases, with 7 bases between them. The CDR3 loop is CASSLQTNYGYTF. The CDR3, as DNA: TGTGCCAGCAGCCTGCAGACTAACTATGGCTACACCTTC.

In its sample, this clonotype was seen a few times. The V and J genes are TRBV28 and TRBJ2-3; 7 bases line up with TRBD2. Germline V gene sequence: CDR1 MDHEN, CDR2 SYDVKM. The CDR3 length is 17 residues. V lost 6 bases, J lost 0 bases, and 12 bases stayed unmatched. The chain's CDR3 is CASSSSGLVGSTDTQYF. The CDR3 nucleotides are TGTGCCAGCAGCTCTAGCGGTTTGGTTGGTAGCACAGATACGCAGTATTTT.

This clonotype was seen a handful of times. The V call is TRBV7-6, the J call TRBJ2-2; no clear D gene. V lost 1 base to trimming and J lost 7 bases, with 10 bases between them. Germline values: CDR1 SGHVS, CDR2 FNYEAQ. The CDR3 length is 14 residues. CDR3 bases: TGTGCCAGCAGCTTAGTTTCGGTTGGCGGGGAGCTGTTTTTT. It yields the protein CASSLVSVGGELFF.

This clonotype has ten or more counts. This chain uses TRBV19 with TRBJ2-4; no clear D. The germline V and J ends were trimmed by 5 bases and 9 bases, with 11 bases remaining between them. CDR3 length: 12 amino acids. Germline CDR1 is LNHDA and CDR2 is SQIVND (reference sequence). CDR3 nucleotide sequence: TGTGCCAGTAGTCTGGACCCGGGCATTCAGTACTTC. It translates to CASSLDPGIQYF.

This clonotype was detected many times. V and J are TRBV7-2 and TRBJ2-4, with D possibly matching TRBD1 (5 bases). CDR3 length: 13 amino acids. CDR1 SGHTA and CDR2 FQGNSA come from the germline V gene. Trimming took 2 bases from V and 11 from J, leaving 13 bases between them. The CDR3 coding sequence is TGTGCCAGCAGCTTATCGGAGACAGCTGTTCAGTACTTC. Translation gives CASSLSETAVQYF.

There are a few counts of this clonotype. This chain joins TRBV7-8 and TRBJ2-1; TRBD2 matches at 9 bases. Germline trimming cut 7 bases from V and 7 bases from J; bases unmatched to any gene: 8. Germline V gene lookup returns CDR1 SGHVS and CDR2 FQNEAQ. This CDR3 is built from 14 residues. The CDR3 loop reads CASKVREGQNEQFF. The CDR3 bases are TGTGCCAGCAAGGTGCGGGAGGGCCAAAATGAGCAGTTCTTC.

This clonotype was counted between two and nine times. The rearrangement links TRBV18 to TRBJ1-1; tentative D call: TRBD1 (5 bases). The CDR3 sequence is 15 residues long. The V end was cut by 1 base, the J end by 5 bases, with 14 bases between. Germline V gene data show CDR1 as KGHSH and CDR2 as LQKENI. CDR3 sequence (DNA): TGTGCCAGCTCACCACTAGGGGCTATAAGAACTGAAGCTTTCTTT. Its protein product is CASSPLGAIRTEAFF.

This clonotype was seen ten or more times. The V gene is TRBV7-6, the J gene TRBJ1-6; no definite D call. The germline V gene has CDR1 SGHVS and CDR2 FNYEAQ. The length of the CDR3 is 15 residues. V was cut by 3 bases and J by 0 bases, with 6 bases left in between. The CDR3 DNA reads as TGTGCCAGCAGCTTCGAAAGCTCCTATAATTCACCCCTCCACTTT. This sequence encodes CASSFESSYNSPLHF.

V and J are TRBV7-9 and TRBJ2-7; maybe TRBD2 (5 bases). The CDR3 contains 15 residues. The V and J ends lost 7 bases and 3 bases respectively, with 19 bases between them. The V gene's germline CDR1 is SEHNR and CDR2 FQNEAQ (reference sequence). The CDR3 protein is CASTHERQKNYEQYF. The CDR3 DNA reads as TGTGCCAGCACCCATGAGCGGCAAAAGAACTACGAGCAGTACTTC. The full variable domain, with the rest looked up from reference TRBV7-9 and TRBJ2-7, is DTGVSQNPRHKITKRGQNVTFRCDPISEHNRLYWYRQTLGQGPEFLTYFQNEAQLEKSRLLSDRFSAERPKGSFSTLEIQRTEQGDSAMYLCASTHERQKNYEQYFGPGTRLTVT.